A single sample gave rise to the 22 T cell receptor beta chains below, sequenced in a study of naive and memory T cell subsets. An oligonucleotide containing a UMI was ligated to the 3' end of TCR cDNA. Four PCR rounds used nested alpha and beta constant region primers plus the SP2 primer. MiXCR was run by TCRdb on the 5' RACE reads, yielding one entry per CDR3 protein. In the table there are tens of thousands of distinct CDR3 sequences, 7.2% of which are singletons. Receptor source: a male donor in good health.

This clonotype was observed at least ten times. V usage is TRBV3-1 and J usage is TRBJ2-3; 11 nucleotides line up with TRBD2. The CDR3 is 15 residues long. Unmatched junction bases numbered 5, after V lost 3 bases and J lost 6 bases. Germline V CDR1 and CDR2: LGHDT, YNNKEL (reference sequence). CDR3 sequence: CASSHSGGAPDTQYF. CDR3 sequence (DNA): TGTGCCAGCAGCCATAGCGGGGGGGCCCCCGATACGCAGTATTTT.

This clonotype was counted only a few times. The chain joins TRBV3-1 to TRBJ2-1; 10 bases align to TRBD1. V dropped 4 bases and J dropped 8; count of bases not matched to a gene: 2. The germline V gene has CDR1 LGHDT and CDR2 YNNKEL (reference sequence). The CDR3 has 13 residues. CDR3: CASSLTGGDEQFF. CDR3 in DNA: TGTGCCAGCAGCCTGACAGGGGGCGATGAGCAGTTCTTC.

There are many counts of this clonotype. The J gene is TRBJ2-3, the V gene TRBV6-5, with 11 bases that match TRBD2. Germline loops: CDR1 MNHEY, CDR2 SVGAGI. V lost 0 bases to trimming and J lost 1 base; unmatched junction nucleotides: 6. CDR3 length: 18 residues. DNA of the CDR3: TGTGCCAGCAGTTACTCCCCCCCACTAGCGGGAGGCACAGATACGCAGTATTTT. Protein sequence: CASSYSPPLAGGTDTQYF.

The rearrangement uses TRBV19 and TRBJ1-1; D call uncertain. V lost 3 bases and J lost 6, with 11 bases in between. Germline CDR1 reads LNHDA; CDR2 reads SQIVND (reference sequence). CDR3 size: 13 residues. The CDR3 reads CASSIPTGAEAFF. The CDR3 DNA reads as TGTGCCAGTAGTATCCCTACGGGAGCTGAAGCTTTCTTT.

The chain employs TRBV5-1 and TRBJ2-5; maybe TRBD1 (5 bases). Germline CDR1 SGHRS, CDR2 YFSETQ. Trimming removed 0 bases from V and 2 bases from J, with 8 bases in between. The CDR3 has 14 amino acids. The CDR3 spells CASSLGGPQETQYF. For the CDR3, the DNA is TGCGCCAGCAGCTTGGGGGGCCCTCAAGAGACCCAGTACTTC. The whole variable domain, filled in from reference TRBV5-1 and TRBJ2-5, reads KAGVTQTPRYLIKTRGQQVTLSCSPISGHRSVSWYQQTPGQGLQFLFEYFSETQRNKGNFPGRFSGRQFSNSRSEMNVSTLELGDSALYLCASSLGGPQETQYFGPGTRLLVL.

The chain couples TRBV19 to TRBJ1-4; no reliable D call. This CDR3 has 16 amino acids. Germline lookup yields CDR1 LNHDA and CDR2 SQIVND (reference sequence). V shed 5 bases and J shed 0 bases, with 13 bases lying between them. The CDR3: CASSRPLSPTNEKLFF. The CDR3 coding sequence is TGTGCCAGTAGTCGGCCCCTTTCACCAACTAATGAAAAACTGTTTTTT.

The chain employs TRBV2 and TRBJ2-2, with D possibly being TRBD2 (5 bases). CDR3 length equals 12 residues. Between the trimmed V and J ends, which lost 6 bases and 3 bases, there was a span of 5 bases. The V gene's germline CDR1 is SNHLY and CDR2 FYNNEI. Here the CDR3 reads CASREDTGELFF. In DNA, the CDR3 is TGTGCCAGCAGGGAGGACACCGGGGAGCTGTTTTTT.

The chain links TRBV18 to TRBJ2-5; maybe TRBD1 (7 bases). Germline assignment: CDR1 KGHSH and CDR2 LQKENI. The CDR3 runs 15 residues. Trimming left V 3 bases short and J 1 base short, with 12 bases between. The CDR3 coding sequence is TGTGCCAGCTCACCGGGGCAGGGGGGCCAAGAGACCCAGTACTTC. It codes for CASSPGQGGQETQYF.

This clonotype has more than one count but fewer than ten. This chain links TRBV5-1 with TRBJ2-5; 8 bases map to TRBD2. The CDR3 extends over 14 amino acids. The V gene's germline CDR1 is SGHRS and CDR2 YFSETQ. V shed 3 bases, J shed 4 bases, and the junction held 5 bases outside the gene matches. The CDR3, as DNA: TGCGCCAGCAGCTGGGCGGGGGGCGCAGAGACCCAGTACTTC. Encoded protein: CASSWAGGAETQYF.

This clonotype was seen many times. DNA of the CDR3: TGTGCCAGCAGCCCCGGGTTACATAATGAAAAACTGTTTTTT. Protein: CASSPGLHNEKLFF. V is TRBV7-2 and J is TRBJ1-4; D gene unclear. In germline, CDR1 is SGHTA, CDR2 FQGNSA. The CDR3 spans 14 residues. With 5 bases removed from V and 4 bases from J, the gap between germline ends came to 11 bases.

This clonotype occurred many times. The chain is built from TRBV7-6 and TRBJ1-1, with 12 bases identical to TRBD1. Germline V gene lookup returns CDR1 SGHVS and CDR2 FNYEAQ. V was clipped by 5 bases and J by 1 base; unmatched bases: 11. This CDR3 has 18 amino acids. In nucleotides, the CDR3 is TGTGCCAGCAGCCAGACACCGGGACAGGGGGCCGGGAACACTGAAGCTTTCTTT. This gives the protein CASSQTPGQGAGNTEAFF.

This clonotype was found a few times. The J gene is TRBJ2-2, the V gene TRBV25-1; no clear D gene. This CDR3 spans 18 amino acids. CDR1 and CDR2 (germline): MGHDK, SYGVNS. V lost 1 base and J lost 3, with 18 bases in between. CDR3: CASSESPGQIVDTGELFF. CDR3 sequence (DNA): TGTGCCAGCAGTGAATCCCCCGGGCAGATAGTGGACACCGGGGAGCTGTTTTTT.

The chain recombines TRBV4-2 with TRBJ2-7; a possible D gene is TRBD1 (6 bases). Trimming shortened V by 1 base and J by 5 bases, and 6 bases separated the two germline ends. Germline V gene sequence: CDR1 LGHNA, CDR2 YNFKEQ. The CDR3 is made up of 12 amino acids. DNA for the CDR3: TGTGCCAGCAGCCAAGGGACAGACGAGCAGTACTTC. Translating gives CASSQGTDEQYF.

This clonotype came up many times. This rearrangement joins TRBV7-9 to TRBJ2-7, with 11 bases identical to TRBD2. Trimming took 8 bases from V and 0 from J; bases not matched to a gene: 3. CDR3 length: 14 amino acids. Germline V CDR1 and CDR2: SEHNR, FQNEAQ (reference sequence). The CDR3, as DNA: TGTGCCAGCGCAGGACTAGCGGGCTCCTACGAGCAGTACTTC. It translates to CASAGLAGSYEQYF.

CDR3 nucleotides: TGTGCCAGTAGTATGGGGGACAGGCTAACCTACGAGCAGTACTTC. Amino acid sequence: CASSMGDRLTYEQYF. The chain is built from TRBV19 and TRBJ2-7; 8 bases map to TRBD1. The germline CDR1 and CDR2 sequences are LNHDA and SQIVND (reference sequence). Trimming cost V 3 bases and J 2 bases; bases outside gene matches: 6. This CDR3 contains 15 residues.

This clonotype was picked up a small number of times. This chain links TRBV2 with TRBJ2-2, with unresolved D. The ends were cut back, 0 bases at V and 8 bases at J, with 10 bases in the middle. The CDR3 is 14 residues long. Germline CDR1 reads SNHLY; CDR2 reads FYNNEI. CDR3 sequence: CASSEAVQSGELFF. CDR3 sequence (DNA): TGTGCCAGCAGTGAAGCAGTTCAGTCTGGGGAGCTGTTTTTT.

This clonotype was counted between two and nine times. The rearrangement links TRBV11-2 to TRBJ1-5; TRBD1 agrees at 10 bases. The CDR3 totals 13 residues. Germline-derived CDR1 and CDR2 are SGHAT and FQNNGV. The V segment lost 5 bases and the J segment 6 bases; nucleotides outside the gene matches: 1. As DNA, the CDR3 is TGTGCCAGCAGCCGGGACAGGGGTCAGCCCCAGCATTTT. Translating gives CASSRDRGQPQHF.

This clonotype was seen only a few times. This chain links TRBV29-1 with TRBJ2-7, with 7 bases matching TRBD1. From germline, CDR1 is SQVTM and CDR2 ANQGSEA. The CDR3 has 13 amino acids. Losses at the gene ends were 6 bases for V and 0 bases for J; bases not matched to a gene: 5. CDR3 sequence reads: CSVRTGSSYEQYF. The DNA of the CDR3 is TGCAGCGTCCGGACAGGCAGCTCCTACGAGCAGTACTTC.

The chain joins TRBV5-1 to TRBJ2-3; 7 bases match TRBD1. This CDR3 region has 16 residues. Germline V gives CDR1 SGHRS, CDR2 YFSETQ. After removal of 1 base from V and 0 bases from J, the junction contained 5 bases not matched to a gene. The CDR3 coding sequence is TGCGCCAGCAGCTTGAGGGGGCTGGGGAGCACAGATACGCAGTATTTT. This translates into CASSLRGLGSTDTQYF.

The DNA for the CDR3 is TGTGCCAGCAGCCAGCCCGGGACTAGCCAAGAGACCCAGTACTTC. This codes for CASSQPGTSQETQYF. This chain uses TRBV3-1 with TRBJ2-5, with TRBD2 identical over 8 bases. Trimming took 3 bases from V and 1 from J; bases not matched to a gene: 4. This CDR3 is built from 15 residues. The germline gives CDR1 LGHDT, CDR2 YNNKEL (reference sequence).

This clonotype was counted between two and nine times. CDR3 DNA sequence: TGTGCCAGCAGTGAACCCCAAGATCGTTATGGCTACACCTTC. Translated: CASSEPQDRYGYTF. The V call is TRBV6-2 or TRBV6-3, the J call TRBJ1-2; D unresolved. This CDR3 comprises 14 residues. The V gene's germline CDR1 is MNHEY and CDR2 SVGEGT. V shed 5 bases and J shed 5 bases, with 15 bases lying between them.

This clonotype was observed many times. The gene calls are TRBV5-1 and TRBJ2-1, with D possibly matching TRBD2 (6 bases). The CDR3 loop spans 15 amino acids. Germline lookup yields CDR1 SGHRS and CDR2 YFSETQ. V shed 8 bases and J shed 8 bases, with 23 bases lying between them. CDR3 DNA: TGCGCCAGTAGCCAGCGGGCCTATGAGATAGATGAGCAGTTCTTC. It yields the protein CASSQRAYEIDEQFF.